Listed here are 5 T cell receptor beta chains from one sample, sequenced in a study of T cells expressing NK-cell markers (dated by TCRdb to 2020 to 2022). The library was prepared using 5' RACE. The data were produced on an Illumina HiSeq 2000. TCRdb reprocessed the raw reads; every CDR3 protein sequence is a single record, and DNA is not supplied. The table for this sample records some 460,000 distinct CDR3 sequences. The ten largest account for over 1.1% of the sample. The sample was blood T cells: a sorted CD56 or NKG2C T cell subset, CD4+ or CD8+ T cells, or bulk PBMC T cells (not recorded which). These receptors were obtained from a woman aged 50 to 60 in good health. Donor details come from another sample of the same person, matched by shared clones.

The genes are TRBV5-5 and TRBJ2-3; TCRdb's D call of TRBD1 is untestable without DNA. Germline lookup yields CDR1 SGHKS and CDR2 YYEKEE (reference sequence). CDR3 length: 15 amino acids. CDR3 residues: CASSFTGTVGDTQYF.

The chain is built from TRBV29-1 and TRBJ2-5; TCRdb names TRBD1, which stays unverified in the absence of DNA. There are 16 residues in the CDR3. CDR1 is SQVTM, CDR2 ANQGSEA, per germline. CDR3: CSVGGVSWGRGETQYF.

The V gene is TRBV5-1, the J gene TRBJ1-2. CDR1 SGHRS and CDR2 YFSETQ come from the germline V gene. The CDR3 spans 16 residues. CDR3: CASSPIRPKAGYGYTF.

The chain combines TRBV20-1 with TRBJ2-7; lacking DNA, the TRBD1 call made by TCRdb goes unchecked. There are 13 residues in the CDR3. The germline CDR1 and CDR2 sequences are DFQATT and SNEGSKA (reference sequence). CDR3 protein: CSAILPPVYEQYF.

The chain recombines TRBV5-1 with TRBJ2-1; the TCRdb call, TRBD2, lacks DNA for checking. The CDR3 sequence is 14 residues long. Germline CDR1 reads SGHRS; CDR2 reads YFSETQ. The CDR3 spells CASSLAGTPMEQFF.